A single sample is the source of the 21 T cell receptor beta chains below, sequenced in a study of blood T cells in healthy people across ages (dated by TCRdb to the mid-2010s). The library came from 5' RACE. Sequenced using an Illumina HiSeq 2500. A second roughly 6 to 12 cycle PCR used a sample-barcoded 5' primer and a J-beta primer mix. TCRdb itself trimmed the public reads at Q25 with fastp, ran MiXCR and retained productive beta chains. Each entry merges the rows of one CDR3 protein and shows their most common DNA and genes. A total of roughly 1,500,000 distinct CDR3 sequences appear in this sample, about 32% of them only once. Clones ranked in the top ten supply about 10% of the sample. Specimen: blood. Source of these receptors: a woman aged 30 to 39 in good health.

The CDR3 coding sequence is TGCAGTGCTAGTTTCGGGTGGCAGGGTAGTGAGACCCAGTACTTC. Its protein is CSASFGWQGSETQYF. The J gene is TRBJ2-5, the V gene TRBV20-1; tentatively, D is TRBD1 (5 bases). The CDR3 runs to 15 residues. The V end was cut by 3 bases, the J end by 5 bases, with 19 bases between. Germline V lookup: CDR1 DFQATT, CDR2 SNEGSKA (reference sequence).

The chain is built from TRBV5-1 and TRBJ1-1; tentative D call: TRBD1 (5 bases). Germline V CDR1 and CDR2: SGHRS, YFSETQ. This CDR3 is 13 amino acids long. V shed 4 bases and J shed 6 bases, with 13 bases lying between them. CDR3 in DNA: TGCGCCAGCAGCCGGGGGGAGCTGGCTGAAGCTTTCTTT. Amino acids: CASSRGELAEAFF.

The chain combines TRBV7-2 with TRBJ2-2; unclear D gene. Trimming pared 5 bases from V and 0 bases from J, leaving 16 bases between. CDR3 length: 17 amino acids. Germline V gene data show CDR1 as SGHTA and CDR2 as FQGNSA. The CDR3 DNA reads TGTGCCAGCAGCCCCCCCCTGGGTCGTGCGAACACCGGGGAGCTGTTTTTT. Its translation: CASSPPLGRANTGELFF.

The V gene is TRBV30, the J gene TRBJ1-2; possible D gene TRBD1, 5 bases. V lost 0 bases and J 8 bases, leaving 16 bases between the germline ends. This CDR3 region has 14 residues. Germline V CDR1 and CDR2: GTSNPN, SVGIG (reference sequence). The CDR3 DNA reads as TGTGCCTGGAGTGTATTGGGTCAGGGAGACGGCTACACCTTC. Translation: CAWSVLGQGDGYTF.

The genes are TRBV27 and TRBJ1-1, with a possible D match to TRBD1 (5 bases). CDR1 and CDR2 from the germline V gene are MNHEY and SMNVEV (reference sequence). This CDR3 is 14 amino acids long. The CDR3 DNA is TGTACCGTACGCCCCGGCCCGGGGGACACTGAAGCTTTCTTT. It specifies CTVRPGPGDTEAFF.

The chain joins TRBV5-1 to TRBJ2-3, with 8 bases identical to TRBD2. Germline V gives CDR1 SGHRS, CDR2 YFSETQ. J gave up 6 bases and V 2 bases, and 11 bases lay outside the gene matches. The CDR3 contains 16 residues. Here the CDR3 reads CASSFSEAGVLDTQYF. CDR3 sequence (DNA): TGCGCCAGCAGCTTCTCCGAAGCGGGGGTACTTGATACGCAGTATTTT.

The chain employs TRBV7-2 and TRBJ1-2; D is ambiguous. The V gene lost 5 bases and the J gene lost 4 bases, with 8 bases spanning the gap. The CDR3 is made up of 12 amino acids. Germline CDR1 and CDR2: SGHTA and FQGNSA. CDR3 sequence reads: CASSRLVYGYTF. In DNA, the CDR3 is TGTGCCAGCAGCCGCCTGGTCTATGGCTACACCTTC. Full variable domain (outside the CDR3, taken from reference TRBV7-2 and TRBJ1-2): GAGVSQSPSNKVTEKGKDVELRCDPISGHTALYWYRQSLGQGLEFLIYFQGNSAPDKSGLPSDRFSAERTGGSVSTLTIQRTQQEDSAVYLCASSRLVYGYTFGSGTRLTVV.

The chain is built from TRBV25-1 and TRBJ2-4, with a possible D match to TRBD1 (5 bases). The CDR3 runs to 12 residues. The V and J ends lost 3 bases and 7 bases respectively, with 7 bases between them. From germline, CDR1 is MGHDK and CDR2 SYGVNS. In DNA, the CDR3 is TGTGCCAGCAGTGATCCAGGGAACATTCAGTACTTC. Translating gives CASSDPGNIQYF.

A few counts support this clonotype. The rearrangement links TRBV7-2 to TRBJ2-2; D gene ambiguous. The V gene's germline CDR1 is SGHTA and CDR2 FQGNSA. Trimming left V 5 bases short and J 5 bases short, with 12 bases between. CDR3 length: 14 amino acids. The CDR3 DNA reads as TGTGCCAGCAGCCCGGCCCTTGGGACCGGGGAGCTGTTTTTT. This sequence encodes CASSPALGTGELFF.

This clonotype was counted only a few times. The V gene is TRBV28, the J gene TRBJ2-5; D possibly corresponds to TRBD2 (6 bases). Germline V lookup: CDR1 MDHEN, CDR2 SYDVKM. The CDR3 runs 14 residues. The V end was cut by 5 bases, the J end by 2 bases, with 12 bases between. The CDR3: CASSPIAVQETQYF. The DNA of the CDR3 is TGTGCCAGCAGTCCAATAGCGGTTCAAGAGACCCAGTACTTC.

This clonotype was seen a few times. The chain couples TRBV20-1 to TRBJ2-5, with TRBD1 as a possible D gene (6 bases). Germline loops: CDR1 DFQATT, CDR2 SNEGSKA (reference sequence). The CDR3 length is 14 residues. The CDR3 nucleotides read TGCAGCCCCGCGAGGCCTGGGGGCCTAGAGACCCAGTACTTC. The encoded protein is CSPARPGGLETQYF.

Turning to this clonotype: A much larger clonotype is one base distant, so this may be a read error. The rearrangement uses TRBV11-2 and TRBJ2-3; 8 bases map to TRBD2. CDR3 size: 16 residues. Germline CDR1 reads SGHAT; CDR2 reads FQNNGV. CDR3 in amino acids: CAGSFGAGASTDTQYF. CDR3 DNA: TGTGCCGGCAGCTTCGGAGCGGGGGCTAGCACAGATACGCAGTATTTT.

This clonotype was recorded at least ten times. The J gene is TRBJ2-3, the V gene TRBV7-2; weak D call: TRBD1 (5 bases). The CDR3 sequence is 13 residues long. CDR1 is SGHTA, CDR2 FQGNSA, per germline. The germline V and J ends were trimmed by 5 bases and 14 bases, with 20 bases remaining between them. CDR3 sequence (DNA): TGTGCCAGCAGCCGCGACTGGGGTGGGGCTCGGTATTTT. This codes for CASSRDWGGARYF.

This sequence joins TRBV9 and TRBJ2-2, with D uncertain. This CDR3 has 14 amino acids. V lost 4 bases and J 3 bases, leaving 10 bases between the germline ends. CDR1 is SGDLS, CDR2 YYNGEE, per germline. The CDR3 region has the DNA TGTGCCAGCAGCTCAGACGTCTACACCGGGGAGCTGTTTTTT. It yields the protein CASSSDVYTGELFF. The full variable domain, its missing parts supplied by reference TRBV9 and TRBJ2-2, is DSGVTQTPKHLITATGQRVTLRCSPRSGDLSVYWYQQSLDQGLQFLIQYYNGEERAKGNILERFSAQQFPDLHSELNLSSLELGDSALYFCASSSDVYTGELFFGEGSRLTVL.

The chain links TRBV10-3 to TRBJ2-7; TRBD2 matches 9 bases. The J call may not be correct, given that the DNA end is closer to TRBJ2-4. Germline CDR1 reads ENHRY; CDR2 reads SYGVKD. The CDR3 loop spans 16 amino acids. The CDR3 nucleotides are TGTGCCATCAGTGAGTCAGAAGCGGGAGGCCAAGACATTCAGTACTTC. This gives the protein CAISESEAGGQDIQYF.

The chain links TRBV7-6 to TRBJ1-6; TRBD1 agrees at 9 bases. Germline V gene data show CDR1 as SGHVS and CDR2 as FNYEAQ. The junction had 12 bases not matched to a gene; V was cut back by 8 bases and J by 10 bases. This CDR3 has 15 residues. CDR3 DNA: TGTGCCAGCGGGCTTTCACAGGGGGCTAACTCACCCCTCCACTTT. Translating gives CASGLSQGANSPLHF.

The CDR3 DNA is TGCAGTGCCGCCGTCAGCTTTGGGGAGCAGTACTTC. Translation gives CSAAVSFGEQYF. The genes are TRBV20-1 and TRBJ2-7, with D unclear. V was clipped by 6 bases and J by 7 bases, with 16 bases between them. Germline lookup yields CDR1 DFQATT and CDR2 SNEGSKA (reference sequence). CDR3 length: 12 amino acids.

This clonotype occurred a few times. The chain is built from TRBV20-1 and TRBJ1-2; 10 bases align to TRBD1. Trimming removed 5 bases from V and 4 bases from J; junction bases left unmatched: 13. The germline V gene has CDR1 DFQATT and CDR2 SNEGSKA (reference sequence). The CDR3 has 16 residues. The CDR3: CSALPFDRGPVYGYTF. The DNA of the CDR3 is TGCAGTGCTCTCCCCTTCGACAGGGGGCCGGTCTATGGCTACACCTTC.

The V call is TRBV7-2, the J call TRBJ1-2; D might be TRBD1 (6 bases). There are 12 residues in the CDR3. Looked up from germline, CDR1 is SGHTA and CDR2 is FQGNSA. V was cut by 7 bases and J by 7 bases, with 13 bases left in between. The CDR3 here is CASNRDTPGYTF. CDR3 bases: TGTGCCAGCAACCGGGACACTCCTGGCTACACCTTC.

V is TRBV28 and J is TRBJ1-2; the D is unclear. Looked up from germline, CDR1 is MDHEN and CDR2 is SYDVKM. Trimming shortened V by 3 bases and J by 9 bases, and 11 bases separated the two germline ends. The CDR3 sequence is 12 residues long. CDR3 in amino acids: CASSFKGYSYTF. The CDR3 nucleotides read TGTGCCAGCAGTTTCAAAGGTTACAGCTACACCTTC.

CDR3 loop: CASSRTPLSADTQYF. The DNA for the CDR3 is TGTGCCAGCAGCCGGACCCCTCTTAGCGCAGATACGCAGTATTTT. The rearrangement joins TRBV2 to TRBJ2-3, with D tentatively TRBD2 (5 bases). The germline V gene has CDR1 SNHLY and CDR2 FYNNEI. CDR3 length equals 15 residues. V lost 6 bases to trimming and J lost 4 bases, with 17 bases between them.